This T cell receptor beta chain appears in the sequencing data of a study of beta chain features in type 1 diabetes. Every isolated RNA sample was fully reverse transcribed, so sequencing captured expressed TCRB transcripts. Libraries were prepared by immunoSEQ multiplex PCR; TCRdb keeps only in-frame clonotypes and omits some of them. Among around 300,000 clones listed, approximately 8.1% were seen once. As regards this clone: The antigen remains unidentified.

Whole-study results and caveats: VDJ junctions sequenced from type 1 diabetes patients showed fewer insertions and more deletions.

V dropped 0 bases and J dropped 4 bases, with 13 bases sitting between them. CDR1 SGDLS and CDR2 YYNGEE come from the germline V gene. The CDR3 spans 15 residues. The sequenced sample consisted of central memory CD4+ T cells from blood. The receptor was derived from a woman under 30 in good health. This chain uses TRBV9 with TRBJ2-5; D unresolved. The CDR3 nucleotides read TGTGCCAGCAGCGTAGCCCCAGGATTCGGAGAGACCCAGTACTTC. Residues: CASSVAPGFGETQYF.